The entry below gives a single T cell receptor (beta chain) sequence along with its context. Trimming cost V 5 bases and J 7 bases, with 12 bases left between them. This CDR3 is built from 12 residues. CDR1 and CDR2 from the germline V gene are LNHDA and SQIVND (reference sequence). These data belong to a study of blood T cell repertoires in COVID-19. Whole-study context: The origin of the acute and convalescent COVID-19 samples was the United States, Italy and Spain.

The authors' processing: Reference gene primer amplification gave estimated nucleated cell counts. Profiled with immunoSEQ multiplex PCR; TCRdb holds only in-frame clones, not every one. That table furnishes V, J and clone size, whereas the DNA furnished D and trimming. The sample shows about 200,000 clones, 85% to 90% of them seen only once. The sample consisted of peripheral blood. The chain combines TRBV19 with TRBJ2-7; D may be TRBD2 (5 bases). This sequence originates from a man aged 35-49 years with active or convalescent COVID-19. CDR3 DNA sequence: TGTGCCAGTAGTCAAGGGCCGGGGGAGCAGTACTTC. Encoded protein: CASSQGPGEQYF. Drawing the rest from reference TRBV19 and TRBJ2-7, the complete variable domain is DGGITQSPKYLFRKEGQNVTLSCEQNLNHDAMYWYRQDPGQGLRLIYYSQIVNDFQKGDIAEGYSVSREKKESFPLTVTSAQKNPTAFYLCASSQGPGEQYFGPGTRLTVT.